This is a list of T cell receptor beta chains from one sample in a study of cytomegalovirus exposure and HLA in healthy donors. Sequencing used immunoSEQ multiplex PCR; TCRdb keeps in-frame clones, though not all of them. The repertoire has about 190,000 clones, roughly 80% of them found once; the top ten carry around 4%. The sequenced sample was PBMCs. Every receptor here comes from a man aged 45-65 years in good health and CMV-seronegative. Both conserved end residues are part of each CDR3. Fields, in order: J gene, clone size, V gene, CDR3 protein. Size is stated for part of the rows, as once, few or many counts, or as a class when the clone is expanded.

J gene: TRBJ1-1
clone size: few
V gene: TRBV6-5
CDR3 protein: CASSRTGLNTEAFF

J gene: TRBJ2-3
clone size: NA
V gene: TRBV9
CDR3 protein: CASSAFGGNTDTQYF

J gene: TRBJ1-1
clone size: NA
V gene: TRBV7-2
CDR3 protein: CASSFGRMNTEAFF

J gene: TRBJ2-3
clone size: NA
V gene: TRBV4-1
CDR3 protein: CASSQVLRGTGTADTQYF

J gene: TRBJ2-7
clone size: NA
V gene: TRBV7-2
CDR3 protein: CASSAGLADYEQYF

J gene: TRBJ2-5
clone size: few
V gene: TRBV4-1
CDR3 protein: CASSQVEGFGTQYF

J gene: TRBJ2-5
clone size: NA
V gene: TRBV9
CDR3 protein: CASSTTARETQYF

J gene: TRBJ2-1
clone size: NA
V gene: TRBV4-3
CDR3 protein: CASSRVGQPSNEQFF

J gene: TRBJ2-5
clone size: NA
V gene: TRBV18
CDR3 protein: CASSGGTGETQYF

J gene: TRBJ1-5
clone size: once
V gene: TRBV7-2
CDR3 protein: CASSYRENQPQHF

J gene: TRBJ2-3
clone size: NA
V gene: TRBV6-5
CDR3 protein: CASSNFRQGSTDTQYF

J gene: TRBJ2-1
clone size: NA
V gene: TRBV4-1
CDR3 protein: CASSPPGTGDSEQFF

J gene: TRBJ2-7
clone size: NA
V gene: TRBV10-2
CDR3 protein: CASSEQLAGGVEQYF

J gene: TRBJ2-1
clone size: NA
V gene: TRBV6-1
CDR3 protein: CASETSGGYNEQFF

J gene: TRBJ2-2
clone size: NA
V gene: TRBV15
CDR3 protein: CATSRGQGERTGELFF

J gene: TRBJ1-6
clone size: NA
V gene: TRBV7-3
CDR3 protein: CASSRGTANSPLHF

J gene: TRBJ2-2
clone size: NA
V gene: TRBV5-1
CDR3 protein: CASSSGLANTGELFF

J gene: TRBJ1-4
clone size: few
V gene: TRBV18
CDR3 protein: CASSPPGRVSATNEKLFF

J gene: TRBJ2-2
clone size: NA
V gene: TRBV7-3
CDR3 protein: CASSSDRDGELFF

J gene: TRBJ1-5
clone size: NA
V gene: TRBV4-3
CDR3 protein: CASSQKFQGWVGQPQHF

J gene: TRBJ2-1
clone size: NA
V gene: TRBV5-1
CDR3 protein: CASYSGTGEWNEQFF

J gene: TRBJ1-2
clone size: NA
V gene: TRBV27
CDR3 protein: CASRGHSNYGYTF

J gene: TRBJ2-5
clone size: once
V gene: TRBV19
CDR3 protein: CASSGLAGGTQYF

J gene: TRBJ2-7
clone size: NA
V gene: TRBV29-1
CDR3 protein: CSVTGSYEQYF

J gene: TRBJ2-7
clone size: NA
V gene: TRBV4-1
CDR3 protein: CASSLGQGSYEQYF

J gene: TRBJ2-7
clone size: NA
V gene: TRBV6-1
CDR3 protein: CASSPGTGGPYEQYF